A selection of T cell receptor beta chains follows, all from one sample in a study of breast tumors, draining lymph nodes, adjacent tissues. One entry per CDR3 protein results from TCRdb running MiXCR on the multiplex PCR reads. This table holds 45,000 to 65,000 distinct CDR3 sequences, around 45% found once. The sequencing sample was made of breast tumor tissue. These receptor sequences come from a female donor with breast cancer. Some clones in this sample may be carry-over from other donors' samples. CDR3s include the opening cysteine and the closing phenylalanine or tryptophan. D genes are given only for firm matches. Rows give clone size only sometimes, using once, few, many, or a class for an expanded clone.

v_call	clone_size	j_call	d_call	cdr3_aa	cdr3_nt
TRBV7-9	many	TRBJ1-2	.	CASSLEVRGSGYTF	TGTGCCAGCAGCTTAGAGGTTAGGGGTTCGGGCTACACCTTC
TRBV5-1	.	TRBJ1-2	.	CASSLMTGRGYGYTF	TGCGCCAGCAGCTTGATGACAGGACGGGGCTATGGCTACACCTTC
TRBV10-2	many	TRBJ2-3	.	CASSESRDTQYF	TGCGCCAGCAGTGAGTCGCGAGATACGCAGTATTTT
TRBV6-2/TRBV6-3	many	TRBJ2-5	.	CASSYSKADHQETQYF	TGTGCCAGCAGTTACTCGAAAGCCGACCACCAAGAGACCCAGTACTTC
TRBV2	.	TRBJ2-7	TRBD2	CASSLTSGGYEQYF	TGTGCCAGCAGTCTGACTAGCGGGGGGTACGAGCAGTACTTC
TRBV9	.	TRBJ2-1	.	CASSGQVSSYNEQFF	TGTGCCAGCAGCGGACAGGTGAGCTCCTACAATGAGCAGTTCTTC
TRBV20-1	.	TRBJ1-6	.	CSAGSELHF	TGCAGTGCAGGTTCAGAGCTCCACTTT
TRBV4-1	many	TRBJ2-5	TRBD2	CASRSTSGRGATQYF	TGCGCCAGCAGGTCGACTAGCGGGAGAGGAGCGACCCAGTACTTC
TRBV11-3	many	TRBJ2-1	TRBD2	CASSPRAGGFYNEQFF	TGTGCCAGCAGCCCCCGGGCGGGAGGGTTCTACAATGAGCAGTTCTTC
TRBV10-3	many	TRBJ2-1	.	CATQVNNEQFF	TGTGCCACCCAGGTGAACAATGAGCAGTTCTTC
TRBV19	many	TRBJ1-4	TRBD1	CASSRQSGTASEKLFF	TGTGCCAGTAGTCGCCAATCCGGGACAGCCTCTGAAAAACTGTTTTTT
TRBV7-2	once	TRBJ1-2	.	CASSLGLAENNGYTF	TGTGCCAGCAGCTTAGGACTAGCGGAAAACAATGGCTACACCTTC
TRBV12-3/TRBV12-4	.	TRBJ2-5	.	CASSLSGIGNQPQYF	TGTGCCAGCAGCCTCTCGGGGATTGGCAATCAGCCCCAGTACTTC
TRBV6-1	many	TRBJ1-2	TRBD1	CASRTTGSYGYTF	TGTGCCAGCAGAACGACAGGGTCTTACGGCTACACCTTC
TRBV4-3	few	TRBJ1-3	.	CTSSHEYTTGNTIYF	TGCACCAGCAGCCATGAGTACACCACTGGAAACACCATATATTTT
TRBV29-1	.	TRBJ2-7	.	CSVGAGRTYEQYF	TGCAGCGTGGGTGCGGGACGTACCTACGAGCAGTACTTC
TRBV10-3	.	TRBJ2-3	.	CAIRSSVGTDTQYF	TGTGCCATCAGAAGTAGCGTCGGCACAGATACGCAGTATTTT
TRBV19	many	TRBJ1-4	.	CASSKGNNEKLFF	TGTGCCAGTAGTAAGGGGAATAATGAAAAACTGTTTTTT
TRBV2	.	TRBJ1-5	.	CASSKGGEQAQHF	TGCGCCAGCAGTAAGGGGGGGGAACAGGCCCAGCATTTT
TRBV20-1	.	TRBJ2-2	TRBD2	CSALGGDGTGELFF	TGCAGTGCGCTGGGGGGGGATGGGACCGGGGAGCTGTTTTTT
TRBV30	many	TRBJ1-2	.	CAWSFRAGGYTF	TGTGCCTGGAGTTTCCGGGCGGGTGGCTACACCTTC
TRBV20-1	.	TRBJ2-7	TRBD1	CSARAGQAIEQYF	TGCAGTGCTAGAGCGGGACAGGCGATAGAGCAGTACTTC
TRBV29-1	medium-sized	TRBJ2-1	TRBD1	CSVERQGGPKQFF	TGCAGCGTTGAAAGACAGGGGGGCCCGAAGCAGTTCTTC
TRBV7-2	many	TRBJ2-3	.	CASSPSSPQQYF	TGTGCCAGCAGCCCAAGTTCGCCTCAGCAGTATTTT
TRBV2	.	TRBJ2-7	TRBD1	CASSWTGAVEQYF	TGTGCCAGCAGCTGGACAGGGGCAGTCGAGCAGTACTTC
TRBV6-5	many	TRBJ2-3	.	CASSYSRGTDTQYF	TGTGCCAGCAGTTACTCCCGGGGCACAGATACGCAGTATTTT
TRBV6-1	many	TRBJ2-3	.	CASSEERGATDTQYF	TGTGCCAGCAGTGAGGAGCGAGGGGCCACAGATACGCAGTATTTT
TRBV7-8	many	TRBJ2-1	TRBD2	CASSPLIAGGPDEQFF	TGTGCCAGCAGCCCACTTATAGCGGGAGGGCCGGATGAGCAGTTCTTC
TRBV9	.	TRBJ1-5	.	CASSDGENQPQHF	TGTGCCAGCAGCGATGGGGAGAATCAGCCCCAGCATTTT
TRBV27	many	TRBJ1-4	TRBD1	CASSARGSEKLFF	TGTGCCAGCAGTGCCAGGGGGAGTGAAAAACTGTTTTTT
TRBV20-1	many	TRBJ1-2	TRBD1	CSARDPRQGRDYGYTF	TGCAGTGCTAGAGATCCCCGACAGGGTAGGGACTATGGCTACACCTTC
TRBV10-1	.	TRBJ2-7	TRBD2	CASSASGRTYEQYF	TGCGCCAGCAGTGCTAGCGGGAGGACCTACGAGCAGTACTTC
TRBV6-1	.	TRBJ1-1	.	CASRLDSLNTEAFF	TGTGCCAGCAGACTGGACAGTTTGAACACTGAAGCTTTCTTT
TRBV9	many	TRBJ2-7	TRBD2	CASSVVSGVGTHEQYF	TGTGCCAGCAGCGTAGTAAGCGGGGTGGGGACCCACGAGCAGTACTTC
TRBV5-1	many	TRBJ1-2	.	CASSSDRTFGYTF	TGCGCCAGCAGCTCCGACAGGACGTTTGGCTACACCTTC